These T cell receptor beta chains were read from a single sample in a study of T-cell reconstitution after alpha-beta-depleted transplantation in children. TCRdb processed the PCR reads anew with MiXCR; each CDR3 protein has one entry. The data contain around 800,000 distinct CDR3 sequences, roughly 16% of them singletons. The sample here was PBMCs, mostly from graft donor cells, taken 360 days after TCRalphabeta/CD19-depleted stem cell transplant. Receptors were obtained from a male patient younger than 18 who had a stem cell transplant for acute lymphoblastic leukemia, so the T cells may come from the graft donor. Both conserved end residues are trimmed from each CDR3. Each record gives: CDR3 protein, J gene, V gene.

ASSIDPEAQPQH,TRBJ1-5,TRBV19
ASSARTSGSTGELF,TRBJ2-2,TRBV4-1
ASEMGTEMNTEAF,TRBJ1-1,TRBV10-3
ASSESGYAGQRWDEQF,TRBJ2-1,TRBV10-1
ASSNPGLETQY,TRBJ2-5,TRBV5-1
ASSIFSGLYNEQF,TRBJ2-1,TRBV19
ASSLTLKPGELF,TRBJ2-2,TRBV7-3
ASSITGQGITEAF,TRBJ1-1,TRBV5-1
SVQGAPAYEQY,TRBJ2-7,TRBV29-1
SVEEGRPGEQY,TRBJ2-7,TRBV29-1
ASSPLLAGVGTDTQY,TRBJ2-3,TRBV7-9
ASSLTLAFGTDTQY,TRBJ2-3,TRBV7-3
ASSYSGARGAGGAF,TRBJ1-1,TRBV6-5
ASSTSSGRFNEQF,TRBJ2-1,TRBV6-4
ASSSPLISPSGANVLT,TRBJ2-6,TRBV12-3/TRBV12-4
ASSLFARGLSDTQY,TRBJ2-3,TRBV28
ASSDLSGTANYEQY,TRBJ2-7,TRBV25-1
ASSSTISGNTYEQY,TRBJ2-7,TRBV7-9
ASSLHIEGSGEQY,TRBJ2-7,TRBV27
ASSIRKDKNTEAF,TRBJ1-1,TRBV19
ASSFWDRGAGELF,TRBJ2-2,TRBV12-3/TRBV12-4
ASSQPLTVGIFGYT,TRBJ1-2,TRBV4-1
ASSQPSSGRGREQF,TRBJ2-1,TRBV4-1